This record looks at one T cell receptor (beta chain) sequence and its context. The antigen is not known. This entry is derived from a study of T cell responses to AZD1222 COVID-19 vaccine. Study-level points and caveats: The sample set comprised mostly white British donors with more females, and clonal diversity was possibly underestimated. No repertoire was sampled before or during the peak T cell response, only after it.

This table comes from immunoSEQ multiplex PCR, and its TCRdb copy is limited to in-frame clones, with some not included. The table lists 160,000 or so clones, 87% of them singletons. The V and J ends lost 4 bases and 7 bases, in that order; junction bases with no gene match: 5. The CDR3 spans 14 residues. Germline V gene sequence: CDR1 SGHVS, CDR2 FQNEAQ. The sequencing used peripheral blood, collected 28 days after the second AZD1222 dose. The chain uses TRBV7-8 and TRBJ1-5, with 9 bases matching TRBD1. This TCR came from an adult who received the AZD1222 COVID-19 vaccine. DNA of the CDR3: TGTGCCAGCAGCTCTAACAGGGGGCGGCAGCCCCAGCATTTT. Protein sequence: CASSSNRGRQPQHF. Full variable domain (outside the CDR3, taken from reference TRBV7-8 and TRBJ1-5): GAGVSQSPRYKVAKRGQDVALRCDPISGHVSLFWYQQALGQGPEFLTYFQNEAQLDKSGLPSDRFFAERPEGSVSTLKIQRTQQEDSAVYLCASSSNRGRQPQHFGDGTRLSIL.